This TCR beta chain was profiled in a study of cytomegalovirus exposure and HLA in healthy donors. For the study at large: From donors who were HLA-typed, an early data release held approximately 91 million unique TCRs.

In the PCR, 60 Vbeta and 13 Jbeta primers were used. This table comes from immunoSEQ multiplex PCR, and its TCRdb copy is limited to in-frame clones, with some not included. The table lists roughly 100,000 clones, approximately 64% of them singletons. Turning to this clone: Antigen unknown.

Trimming pared 5 bases from V and 3 bases from J, leaving 17 bases between. CDR1 is SGHAT, CDR2 FQNNGV, per germline. The CDR3 length is 15 residues. Study observations and caveats: Rare TCR sequences dominated, though some public TCRs recurred in many donors.

The V call is TRBV11-2, the J call TRBJ2-7, with D possibly TRBD2 on 5 matching bases. This receptor was obtained from a woman between 45 and 60 years old in good health and CMV-seronegative. Source material: PBMCs. The CDR3 loop is CASSISEGLFYEQYF. The CDR3 DNA reads TGTGCCAGCAGCATCTCCGAGGGTCTTTTCTACGAGCAGTACTTC.